The T cell receptor beta chain under discussion was sequenced for a study of cytomegalovirus exposure and HLA in healthy donors. Looked up from germline, CDR1 is SGHNT and CDR2 is YENEEA. Trimming stripped 5 bases from V and 1 base from J, with 6 bases between. This CDR3 has 13 residues. Both 60 Vbeta primers and 13 Jbeta primers went into the PCR. The method was immunoSEQ multiplex PCR; TCRdb's version includes in-frame clones alone and lacks a portion of them. The data contain some 67,000 clones, roughly 80% of them singletons. What was sequenced was PBMCs. V and J are TRBV11-3 and TRBJ1-5; D may be TRBD1 (5 bases). This receptor was identified in a man between 60 and 75 years old in good health and CMV-seropositive. CDR3 in DNA: TGTGCCAGCAGCCGGGGGAGCAATCAGCCCCAGCATTTT. The encoded protein is CASSRGSNQPQHF.